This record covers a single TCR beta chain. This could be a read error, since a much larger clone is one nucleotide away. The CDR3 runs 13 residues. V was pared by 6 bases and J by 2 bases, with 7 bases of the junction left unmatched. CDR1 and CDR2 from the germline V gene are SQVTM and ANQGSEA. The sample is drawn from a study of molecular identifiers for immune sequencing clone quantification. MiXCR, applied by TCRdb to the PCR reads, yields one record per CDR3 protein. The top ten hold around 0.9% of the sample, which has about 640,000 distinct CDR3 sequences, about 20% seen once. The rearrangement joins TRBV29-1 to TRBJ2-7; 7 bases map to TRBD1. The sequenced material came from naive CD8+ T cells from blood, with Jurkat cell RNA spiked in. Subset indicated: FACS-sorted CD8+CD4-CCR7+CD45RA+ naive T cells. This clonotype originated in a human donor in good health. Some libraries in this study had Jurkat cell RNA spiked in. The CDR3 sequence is CSVFGDSPYEQYF. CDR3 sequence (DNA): TGCAGCGTCTTTGGGGACAGTCCCTACGAGCAGTACTTC.